The rows below give T cell receptor beta chains drawn from one sample of a study of blood T cells in healthy people across ages. MiXCR, run by TCRdb on the 5' RACE reads, gives a single entry per CDR3 protein. The sample shows roughly 930,000 distinct CDR3 sequences, roughly 43% of them seen only once. The material sequenced was blood. The receptors originated from a man between 25 and 39 years old in good health. The CDR3 runs from the conserved cysteine through the conserved F or W.

CDR3 protein	J gene	V gene
CSARDRGAGGSYNEQFF	TRBJ2-1	TRBV20-1
CASSGDLTDTQYF	TRBJ2-3	TRBV2
CASSDRQSRETQYF	TRBJ2-5	TRBV25-1
CASSLSVGDNSPLHF	TRBJ1-6	TRBV27
CASSTRQGLNTEAFF	TRBJ1-1	TRBV7-2
CAIEGTGSTDTQYF	TRBJ2-3	TRBV6-1
CASSWGGTGNTEAFF	TRBJ1-1	TRBV6-2/TRBV6-3
CASSVDSGFPFQYF	TRBJ2-7	TRBV9
CSASGDTSYEQYF	TRBJ2-7	TRBV20-1
CASSQPDRGNQPQHF	TRBJ1-5	TRBV4-1
CASSVDQGSDTQYF	TRBJ2-3	TRBV7-7
CSVEPADTQYF	TRBJ2-3	TRBV29-1
CASTVSGGANTQYF	TRBJ2-3	TRBV12-3/TRBV12-4
CSAEERGDTGELFF	TRBJ2-2	TRBV20-1
CASSLDRGASYNEQFF	TRBJ2-1	TRBV11-2
CASSPERAVNEKLFF	TRBJ1-4	TRBV7-2
CASSGGAGYEQYF	TRBJ2-7	TRBV27
CASSFLSWGQYF	TRBJ2-7	TRBV28
CASSRDSSSYNSPLHF	TRBJ1-6	TRBV18
CASSPTSGGCEQYF	TRBJ2-4	TRBV4-2
CASSSGGMTYNEQFF	TRBJ2-1	TRBV5-4
CASTSLAGPTDTQYF	TRBJ2-3	TRBV28
CASSDPAGRNEQFF	TRBJ2-1	TRBV25-1
CASSRGQGVDTQYF	TRBJ2-3	TRBV4-1
CASSLGTVSRTYEQYF	TRBJ2-7	TRBV5-1
CASSQVGTSTNYGYTF	TRBJ1-2	TRBV4-1
CASSPTGEFNEKLFF	TRBJ1-4	TRBV4-3
CASSLNGEGYNEQYF	-	TRBV11-1
CSAPQQRGGLATDTQYF	TRBJ2-3	TRBV20-1
CASSTTDQETQYF	TRBJ2-5	TRBV27
CSVEGGGQPQHF	TRBJ1-5	TRBV29-1
CASSKRTSGGSDQETQYF	-	TRBV12-3/TRBV12-4
CASSEYRGQETQYF	TRBJ2-5	TRBV25-1
CASSEVAAISNQPQHF	TRBJ1-5	TRBV10-2
CASSLGVGNQPQHF	TRBJ1-5	TRBV12-3/TRBV12-4
CSATGGPNNEQFF	TRBJ2-1	TRBV20-1
CASSLRRQDLHPSTDTQYF	TRBJ2-3	TRBV7-6
CASSPSAGVYNEQFF	TRBJ2-1	TRBV4-2
CASTWGNTGELFF	TRBJ2-2	TRBV4-2
CSAVTRDSSYEQYF	TRBJ2-7	TRBV20-1
CASSLEEDEAFF	TRBJ1-1	TRBV5-5